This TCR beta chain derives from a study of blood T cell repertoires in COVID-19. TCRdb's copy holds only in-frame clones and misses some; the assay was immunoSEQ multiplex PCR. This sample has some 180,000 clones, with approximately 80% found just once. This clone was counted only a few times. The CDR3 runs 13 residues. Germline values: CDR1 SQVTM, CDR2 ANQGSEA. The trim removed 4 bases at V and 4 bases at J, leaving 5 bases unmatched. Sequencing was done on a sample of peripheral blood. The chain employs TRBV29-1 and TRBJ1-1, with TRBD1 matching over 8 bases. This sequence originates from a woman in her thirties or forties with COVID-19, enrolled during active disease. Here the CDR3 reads CSVGSGGGTEAFF. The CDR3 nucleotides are TGCAGCGTTGGATCAGGGGGCGGCACTGAAGCTTTCTTT.